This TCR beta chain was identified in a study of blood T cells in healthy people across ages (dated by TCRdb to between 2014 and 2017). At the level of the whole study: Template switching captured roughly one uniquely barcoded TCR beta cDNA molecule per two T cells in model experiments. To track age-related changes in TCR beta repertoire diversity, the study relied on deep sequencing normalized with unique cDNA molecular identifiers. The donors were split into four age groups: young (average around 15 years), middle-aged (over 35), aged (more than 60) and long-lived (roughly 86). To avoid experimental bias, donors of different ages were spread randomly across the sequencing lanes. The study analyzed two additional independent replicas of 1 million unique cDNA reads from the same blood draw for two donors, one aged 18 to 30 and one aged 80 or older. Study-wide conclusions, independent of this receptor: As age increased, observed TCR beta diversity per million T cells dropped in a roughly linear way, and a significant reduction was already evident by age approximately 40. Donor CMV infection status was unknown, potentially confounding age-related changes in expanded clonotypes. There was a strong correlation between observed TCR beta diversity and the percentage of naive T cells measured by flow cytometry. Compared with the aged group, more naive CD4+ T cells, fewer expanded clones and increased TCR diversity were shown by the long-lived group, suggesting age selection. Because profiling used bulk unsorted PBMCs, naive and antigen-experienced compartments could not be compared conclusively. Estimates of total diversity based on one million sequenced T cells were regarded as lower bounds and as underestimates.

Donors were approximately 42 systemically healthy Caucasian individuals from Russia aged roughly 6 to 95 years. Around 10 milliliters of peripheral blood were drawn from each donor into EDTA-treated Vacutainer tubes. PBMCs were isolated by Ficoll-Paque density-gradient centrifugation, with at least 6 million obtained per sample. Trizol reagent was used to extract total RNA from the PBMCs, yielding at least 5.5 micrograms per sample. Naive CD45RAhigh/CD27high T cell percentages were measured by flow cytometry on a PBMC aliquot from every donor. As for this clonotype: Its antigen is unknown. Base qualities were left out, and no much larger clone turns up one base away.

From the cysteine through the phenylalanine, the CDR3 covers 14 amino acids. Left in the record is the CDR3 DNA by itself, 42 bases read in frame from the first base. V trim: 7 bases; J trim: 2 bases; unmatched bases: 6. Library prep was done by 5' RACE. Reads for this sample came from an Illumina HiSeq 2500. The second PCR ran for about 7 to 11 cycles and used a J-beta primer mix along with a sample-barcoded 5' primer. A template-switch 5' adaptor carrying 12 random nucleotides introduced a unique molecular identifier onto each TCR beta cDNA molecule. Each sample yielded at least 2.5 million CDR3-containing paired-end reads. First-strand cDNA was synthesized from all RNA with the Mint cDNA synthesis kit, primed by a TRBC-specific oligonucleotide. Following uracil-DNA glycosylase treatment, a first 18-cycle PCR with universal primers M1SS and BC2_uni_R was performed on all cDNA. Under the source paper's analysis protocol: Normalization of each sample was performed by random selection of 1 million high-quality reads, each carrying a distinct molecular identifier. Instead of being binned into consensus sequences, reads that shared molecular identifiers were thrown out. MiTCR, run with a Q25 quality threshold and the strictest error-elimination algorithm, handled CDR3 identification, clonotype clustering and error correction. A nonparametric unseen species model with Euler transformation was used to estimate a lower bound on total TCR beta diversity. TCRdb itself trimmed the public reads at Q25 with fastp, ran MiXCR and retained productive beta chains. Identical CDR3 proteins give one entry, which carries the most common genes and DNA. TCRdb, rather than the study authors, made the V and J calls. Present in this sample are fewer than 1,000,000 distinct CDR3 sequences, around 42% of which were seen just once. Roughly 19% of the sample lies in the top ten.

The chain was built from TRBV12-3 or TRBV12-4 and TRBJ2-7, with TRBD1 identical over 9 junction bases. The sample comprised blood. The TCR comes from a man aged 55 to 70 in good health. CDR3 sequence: CASTLGDRAYEQYF. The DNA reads TGTGCCAGCACCCTCGGGGACAGGGCCTACGAGCAGTACTTC.